This entry lists 3 T cell receptor beta chains sequenced from one sample in a study of T cell changes during pregnancy in multiple sclerosis. Profiled with immunoSEQ multiplex PCR; TCRdb holds only in-frame clones, not every one. The sample includes some 100,000 clones, roughly 93% of them seen just once. This specimen consisted of peripheral blood, obtained before pregnancy. The receptors shown here come from a female donor with multiple sclerosis, enrolled in a pregnancy study.

The chain joins TRBV19 to TRBJ1-5; 10 bases match TRBD1. The CDR3 consists of 17 residues. V dropped 7 bases and J dropped 3; count of bases not matched to a gene: 12. CDR1 LNHDA and CDR2 SQIVND come from the germline V gene (reference sequence). The DNA for the CDR3 is TGTGCCAGTACGTGGACAGGGGGAAATACTTACAATCAGCCCCAGCATTTT. This codes for CASTWTGGNTYNQPQHF.

V usage is TRBV2 and J usage is TRBJ1-4; 9 bases map to TRBD1. The germline CDR1 and CDR2 sequences are SNHLY and FYNNEI. With V trimmed by 5 bases and J by 3 bases, 7 bases remained unmatched. The CDR3 is 16 amino acids. The CDR3 nucleotides are TGTGCCAGCAGTCGAGGACGACAGGGGGCTAATGAAAAACTGTTTTTT. It yields the protein CASSRGRQGANEKLFF.

V usage is TRBV7-2 and J usage is TRBJ2-3; D may be TRBD1 (5 bases). The V gene lost 5 bases and the J gene lost 8 bases, with 32 bases spanning the gap. The CDR3 totals 19 residues. Germline CDR1 SGHTA, CDR2 FQGNSA. CDR3 sequence (DNA): TGTGCCAGCAGCCCGACTCCAGTCAGTAGGGGTTGGGCACAAGGTACGCAGTATTTT. Its protein is CASSPTPVSRGWAQGTQYF.